The 8 T cell receptor beta chains presented below share a single source sample, sequenced in a study of T cells in Graves' hyperthyroidism and ophthalmopathy. The TCR beta CDR3 regions underwent amplification using RNA transcripts as the source. HTBI primers were used for first-round RT-PCR of the TCR CDR3. Each CDR3 protein gets one entry after TCRdb re-called the multiplex PCR reads with MiXCR. This repertoire shows 350,000 to 400,000 distinct CDR3 sequences, about 18% found once; its top ten account for about 4%. The sequenced sample consisted of blood. These receptors were obtained from a young woman with Graves' hyperthyroidism.

This clonotype has ten or more counts. V and J are TRBV12-3 or TRBV12-4 and TRBJ1-1; 7 nucleotides align to TRBD1. The CDR3 length is 17 residues. Trimming at V came to 6 bases and at J to 3 bases, leaving 16 bases not matched to a gene. This CDR3 is CASSRMRGRGLDTEAFF. CDR3 bases: TGTGCCAGCAGCCGCATGAGAGGAAGGGGGCTTGACACTGAAGCTTTCTTT.

This clonotype was counted at least ten times. The J gene is TRBJ2-7, the V gene TRBV10-3; possible D gene TRBD2, 5 bases. Per germline, CDR1 ENHRY and CDR2 SYGVKD. Trimming cost V 10 bases and J 3 bases, with 10 bases left between them. The CDR3 is 11 residues long. In DNA form, the CDR3 reads TGTGCCACCGGGGAATACTACGAGCAGTACTTC. This gives the protein CATGEYYEQYF.

Ten or more counts support this clonotype. This chain connects TRBV2 to TRBJ1-5; D is undetermined. Germline V gives CDR1 SNHLY, CDR2 FYNNEI. The CDR3 is made up of 17 amino acids. Trimming stripped 4 bases from V and 0 bases from J, with 16 bases between. The CDR3 DNA sequence: TGTGCCAGCAGTGGATTGATAGCGCTGTATAGCAATCAGCCCCAGCATTTT. This codes for CASSGLIALYSNQPQHF.

This clonotype showed up many times. V is TRBV5-4 and J is TRBJ1-2, with 12 bases that match TRBD1. After removal of 4 bases from V and 7 bases from J, the junction contained 5 bases not matched to a gene. The germline V gene encodes CDR1 SGHNT and CDR2 YYREEE (reference sequence). The CDR3 runs 14 residues. The CDR3 loop reads CASSGDRGLGGYTF. CDR3 DNA: TGTGCCAGCAGCGGGGACAGGGGGCTGGGTGGCTACACCTTC. The variable domain in full, with the rest retrieved from reference TRBV5-4 and TRBJ1-2, is ETGVTQSPTHLIKTRGQQVTLRCSSQSGHNTVSWYQQALGQGPQFIFQYYREEENGRGNFPPRFSGLQFPNYSSELNVNALELDDSALYLCASSGDRGLGGYTFGSGTRLTVV.

This clonotype has only a few counts. The chain employs TRBV4-2 and TRBJ2-5; D uncertain. The ends were cut back, 4 bases at V and 4 bases at J, with 10 bases in the middle. CDR3 length equals 13 residues. Germline CDR1 reads LGHNA; CDR2 reads YNFKEQ. The CDR3 loop is CASSPVASETQYF. As DNA, the CDR3 is TGTGCCAGCAGCCCCGTCGCCTCAGAGACCCAGTACTTC.

This clonotype has a count of ten or more. The V call is TRBV10-3, the J call TRBJ1-2; D is unclear. Germline V lookup: CDR1 ENHRY, CDR2 SYGVKD. With 4 bases removed from V and 0 bases from J, the gap between germline ends came to 6 bases. The CDR3 consists of 13 residues. The CDR3 here is CAISVNPNYGYTF. In DNA, the CDR3 is TGTGCCATCAGTGTCAACCCTAACTATGGCTACACCTTC.

In this sample, this clonotype turned up many times. The CDR3 sequence is CATRGSWETQYF. CDR3 nucleotide sequence: TGTGCCACCAGGGGGTCGTGGGAGACCCAGTACTTC. The chain combines TRBV15 with TRBJ2-5; no definite D call. V shed 6 bases and J shed 5 bases, with 10 bases lying between them. Germline V lookup: CDR1 LNHNV, CDR2 YYDKDF (reference sequence). The CDR3 consists of 12 residues. The full variable domain, in which reference TRBV15 and TRBJ2-5 provide the parts outside the CDR3, is DAMVIQNPRYQVTQFGKPVTLSCSQTLNHNVMYWYQQKSSQAPKLLFHYYDKDFNNEADTPDNFQSRRPNTSFCFLDIRSPGLGDTAMYLCATRGSWETQYFGPGTRLLVL.

The table lists this clonotype with many counts. This chain connects TRBV6-1 to TRBJ1-6; TRBD1 matches at 9 bases. After removal of 11 bases from V and 10 bases from J, the junction contained 9 bases not matched to a gene. This CDR3 is built from 13 residues. From germline, CDR1 is MNHNS and CDR2 SASEGT. The CDR3 region is CAGRTGVASPLHF. The CDR3 DNA reads TGTGCCGGACGGACAGGGGTGGCCTCACCCCTCCACTTT.